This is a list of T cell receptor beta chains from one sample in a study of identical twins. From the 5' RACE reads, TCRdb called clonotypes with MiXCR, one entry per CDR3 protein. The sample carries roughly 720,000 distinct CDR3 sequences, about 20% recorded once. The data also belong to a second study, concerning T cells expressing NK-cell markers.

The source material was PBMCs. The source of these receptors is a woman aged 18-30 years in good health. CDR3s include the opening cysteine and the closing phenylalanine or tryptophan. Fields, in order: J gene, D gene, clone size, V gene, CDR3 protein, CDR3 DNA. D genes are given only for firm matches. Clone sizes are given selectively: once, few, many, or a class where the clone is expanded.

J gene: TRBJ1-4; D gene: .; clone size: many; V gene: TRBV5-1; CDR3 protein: CASSFSGTNEKLFF; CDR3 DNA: TGCGCCAGCAGCTTCTCCGGGACAAATGAAAAACTGTTTTTT
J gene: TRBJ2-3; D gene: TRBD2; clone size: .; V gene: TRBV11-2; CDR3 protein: CASSLRTSGRAGDTQYF; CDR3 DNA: TGTGCCAGCAGCTTACGGACTAGCGGGAGGGCCGGAGATACGCAGTATTTT
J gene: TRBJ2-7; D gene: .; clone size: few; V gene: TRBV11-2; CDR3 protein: CASSWSLGSAYEQYF; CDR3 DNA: TGTGCCAGCAGCTGGTCTTTGGGTAGCGCCTACGAGCAGTACTTC
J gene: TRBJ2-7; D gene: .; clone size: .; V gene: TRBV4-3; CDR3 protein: CASSHEILSYEQYF; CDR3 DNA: TGCGCCAGCAGCCACGAGATCCTCTCCTACGAGCAGTACTTC
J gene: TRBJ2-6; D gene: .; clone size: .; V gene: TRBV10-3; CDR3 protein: CAISDGSFSGANVLTF; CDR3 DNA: TGTGCCATCAGTGATGGGAGCTTCTCTGGGGCCAACGTCCTGACTTTC
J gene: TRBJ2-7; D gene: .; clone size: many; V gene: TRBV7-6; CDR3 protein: CASSPQAFYEQYF; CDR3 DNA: TGTGCCAGCAGCCCACAGGCGTTCTACGAGCAGTACTTC
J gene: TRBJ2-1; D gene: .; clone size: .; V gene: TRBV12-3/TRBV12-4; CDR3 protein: CTSSLGREQFF; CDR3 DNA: TGTACCAGCAGTTTAGGGCGGGAGCAGTTCTTC
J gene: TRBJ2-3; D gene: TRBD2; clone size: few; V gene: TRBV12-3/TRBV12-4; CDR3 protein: CASSLGGGDTDTQYF; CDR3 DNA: TGTGCCAGCAGTTTAGGGGGGGGGGACACAGATACGCAGTATTTT
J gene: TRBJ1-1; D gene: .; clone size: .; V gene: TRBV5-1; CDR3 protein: CASSSMDGTEAFF; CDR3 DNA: TGCGCCAGCAGCTCCATGGACGGAACTGAAGCTTTCTTT
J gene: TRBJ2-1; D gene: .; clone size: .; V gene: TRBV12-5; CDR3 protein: CASALEVGGRNEQFF; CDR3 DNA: TGTGCTAGTGCCCTTGAGGTGGGGGGGCGCAATGAGCAGTTCTTC
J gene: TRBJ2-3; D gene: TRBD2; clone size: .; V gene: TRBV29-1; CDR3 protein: CSARSGGYTDTQYF; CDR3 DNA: TGCAGCGCCAGGAGCGGGGGCTACACAGATACGCAGTATTTT
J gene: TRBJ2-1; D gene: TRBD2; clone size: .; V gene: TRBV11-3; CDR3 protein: CASSLTRLAGYNEQFF; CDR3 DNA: TGTGCCAGCAGCCTAACCCGACTAGCGGGGTACAATGAGCAGTTCTTC